This T cell receptor (beta chain) was retrieved from a study of shared clonotypes between healthy human individuals. Profiled with immunoSEQ multiplex PCR; TCRdb holds only in-frame clones, not every one. The sample contains more than 1,200,000 clones, 98% of which appear only once. The V gene's germline CDR1 is KGHSH and CDR2 LQKENI. The CDR3 extends over 17 amino acids. V lost 10 bases and J lost 2; bases outside the gene matches: 13. The sample consisted of naive CD4+ T cells sorted from blood. The subset was: CD45RA+ positively selected. The receptor comes from a man aged 25 to 40 in good health. V is TRBV18 and J is TRBJ2-1; 11 bases map to TRBD1. CDR3 nucleotide sequence: TGTGCCACCCAGTCTCGGGGACAGGGGGAACCCTACAATGAGCAGTTCTTC. It encodes CATQSRGQGEPYNEQFF.